What follows are 3 T cell receptor beta chains derived from one specimen sequenced in a study of cytomegalovirus exposure and HLA in healthy donors. 13 Jbeta primers and 60 Vbeta primers were used for the PCR. Clones were sequenced by immunoSEQ multiplex PCR, and TCRdb holds only the in-frame ones, with some missing. The sample carries 150,000 to 200,000 clones, 75% to 90% recorded once. The sample taken for sequencing was PBMCs. These TCRs come from a young man in good health and CMV-seropositive.

The rearrangement links TRBV28 to TRBJ2-7; a possible D gene is TRBD2 (6 bases). Trimming cost V 7 bases and J 7 bases, with 17 bases left between them. CDR1 is MDHEN, CDR2 SYDVKM, per germline. The CDR3 totals 13 residues. The CDR3 reads CASTFRVAGEQYF. The CDR3 DNA is TGTGCCAGCACTTTCAGGGTGGCGGGGGAGCAGTACTTC.

The chain joins TRBV27 to TRBJ2-1, with D possibly matching TRBD1 (5 bases). The V gene's germline CDR1 is MNHEY and CDR2 SMNVEV (reference sequence). Trimming stripped 3 bases from V and 10 bases from J, with 10 bases between. The CDR3 extends over 12 amino acids. The CDR3 spells CASSFQGGEQFF. DNA of the CDR3: TGTGCCAGCAGTTTCCAGGGTGGCGAGCAGTTCTTC.

The V call is TRBV10-2, the J call TRBJ2-2; D may be TRBD2 (5 bases). CDR3 length equals 14 residues. Germline CDR1 reads WSHSY; CDR2 reads SAAADI. V was pared by 7 bases and J by 1 base, with 10 bases between. Here the CDR3 reads CASTIAMNTGELFF. The CDR3 nucleotides read TGCGCCAGCACGATAGCGATGAACACCGGGGAGCTGTTTTTT.